This T cell receptor beta chain came from a study of CD8 T cells in ankylosing spondylitis. General study results and limits: Characteristic, it appeared, of ankylosing spondylitis blood was a TCR beta motif of eight or nine highly homologous variants.

Only a few counts were recorded for this clonotype. The antigen remains undetermined. TCRdb analysed the 5' RACE reads with MiXCR anew, one entry per CDR3 protein. The sample includes 200,000 to 250,000 distinct CDR3 sequences, about 7% of them seen just once. Trimming pared 2 bases from V and 0 bases from J, leaving 11 bases between. The CDR3 extends over 16 amino acids. The germline V gene has CDR1 SGHDT and CDR2 YYEEEE. Material: blood, either unsorted or a sorted T cell fraction (not recorded which). The chain joins TRBV5-6 to TRBJ2-2; D possibly corresponds to TRBD2 (6 bases). This TCR came from a male donor with ankylosing spondylitis. This CDR3 is CASSFAGRPNTGELFF. CDR3 nucleotide sequence: TGTGCCAGCAGCTTTGCGGGAAGACCGAACACCGGGGAGCTGTTTTTT.